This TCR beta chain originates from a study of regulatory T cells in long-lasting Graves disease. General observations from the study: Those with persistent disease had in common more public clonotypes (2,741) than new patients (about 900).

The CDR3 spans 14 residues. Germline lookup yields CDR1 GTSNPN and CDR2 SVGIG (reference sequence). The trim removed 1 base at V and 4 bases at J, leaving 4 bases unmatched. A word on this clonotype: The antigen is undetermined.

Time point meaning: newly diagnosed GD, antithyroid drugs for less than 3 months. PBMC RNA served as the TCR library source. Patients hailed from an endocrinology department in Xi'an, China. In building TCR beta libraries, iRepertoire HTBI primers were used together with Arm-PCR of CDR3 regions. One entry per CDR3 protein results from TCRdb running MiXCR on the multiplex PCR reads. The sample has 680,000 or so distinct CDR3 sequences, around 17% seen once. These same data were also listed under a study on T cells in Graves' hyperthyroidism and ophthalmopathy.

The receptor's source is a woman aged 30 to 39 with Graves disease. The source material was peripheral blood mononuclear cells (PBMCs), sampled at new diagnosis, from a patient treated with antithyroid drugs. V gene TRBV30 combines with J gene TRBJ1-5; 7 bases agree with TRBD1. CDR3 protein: CAWSATTGNQPQHF. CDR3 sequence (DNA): TGTGCCTGGAGTGCGACGACAGGGAATCAGCCCCAGCATTTT.